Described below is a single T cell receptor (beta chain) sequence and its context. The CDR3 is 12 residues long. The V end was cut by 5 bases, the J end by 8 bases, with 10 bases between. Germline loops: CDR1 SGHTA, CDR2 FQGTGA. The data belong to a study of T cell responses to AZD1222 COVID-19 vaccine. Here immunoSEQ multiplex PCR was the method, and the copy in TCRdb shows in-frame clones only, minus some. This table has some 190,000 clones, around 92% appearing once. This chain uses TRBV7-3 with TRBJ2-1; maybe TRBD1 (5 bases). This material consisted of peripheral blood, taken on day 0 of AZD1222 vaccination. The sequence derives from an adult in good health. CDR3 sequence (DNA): TGTGCCAGCAGCCCTCAGGGCTATGAGCAGTTCTTC. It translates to CASSPQGYEQFF.